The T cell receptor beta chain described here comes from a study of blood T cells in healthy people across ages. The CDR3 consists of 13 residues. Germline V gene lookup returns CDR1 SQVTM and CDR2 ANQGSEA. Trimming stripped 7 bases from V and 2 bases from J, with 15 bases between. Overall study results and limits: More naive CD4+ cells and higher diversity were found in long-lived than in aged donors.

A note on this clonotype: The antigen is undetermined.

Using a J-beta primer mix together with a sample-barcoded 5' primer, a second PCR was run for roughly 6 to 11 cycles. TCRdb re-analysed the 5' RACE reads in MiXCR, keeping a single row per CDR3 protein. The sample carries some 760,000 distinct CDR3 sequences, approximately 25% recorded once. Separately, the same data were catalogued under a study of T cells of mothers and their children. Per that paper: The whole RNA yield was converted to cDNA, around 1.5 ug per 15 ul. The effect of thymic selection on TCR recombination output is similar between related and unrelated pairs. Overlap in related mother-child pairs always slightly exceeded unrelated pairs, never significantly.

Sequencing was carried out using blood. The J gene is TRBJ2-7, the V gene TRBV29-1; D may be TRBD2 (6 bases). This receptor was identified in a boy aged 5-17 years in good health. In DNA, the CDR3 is TGCAGCGCGAGGAGGGGAGAGACCTACGAGCAGTACTTC. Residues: CSARRGETYEQYF.